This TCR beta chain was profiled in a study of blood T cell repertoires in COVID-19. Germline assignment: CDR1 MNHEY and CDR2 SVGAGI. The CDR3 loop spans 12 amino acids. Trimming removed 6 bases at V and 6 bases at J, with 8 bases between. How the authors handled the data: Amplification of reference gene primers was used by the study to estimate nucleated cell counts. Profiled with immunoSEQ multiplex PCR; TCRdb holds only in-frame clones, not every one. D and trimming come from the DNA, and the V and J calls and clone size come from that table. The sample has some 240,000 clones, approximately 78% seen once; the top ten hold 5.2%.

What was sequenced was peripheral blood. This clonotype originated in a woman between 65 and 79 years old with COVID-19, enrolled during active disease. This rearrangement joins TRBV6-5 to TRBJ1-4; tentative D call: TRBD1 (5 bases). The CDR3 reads CASSPGYEKLFF. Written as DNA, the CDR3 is TGTGCCAGCAGCCCAGGGTATGAAAAACTGTTTTTT.